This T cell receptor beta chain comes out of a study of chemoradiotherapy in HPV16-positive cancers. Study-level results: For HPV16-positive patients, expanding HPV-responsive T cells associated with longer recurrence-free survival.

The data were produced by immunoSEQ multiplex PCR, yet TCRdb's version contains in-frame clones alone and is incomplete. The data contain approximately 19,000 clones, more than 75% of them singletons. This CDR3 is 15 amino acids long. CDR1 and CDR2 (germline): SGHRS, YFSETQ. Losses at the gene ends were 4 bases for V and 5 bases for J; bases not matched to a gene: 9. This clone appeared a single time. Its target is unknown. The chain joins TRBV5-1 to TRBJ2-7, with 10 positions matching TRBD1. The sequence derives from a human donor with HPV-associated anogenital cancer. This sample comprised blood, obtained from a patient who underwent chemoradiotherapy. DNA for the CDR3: TGCGCCAGCAGCGCCACGACAGGGGGCATAAACGAGCAGTACTTC. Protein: CASSATTGGINEQYF.